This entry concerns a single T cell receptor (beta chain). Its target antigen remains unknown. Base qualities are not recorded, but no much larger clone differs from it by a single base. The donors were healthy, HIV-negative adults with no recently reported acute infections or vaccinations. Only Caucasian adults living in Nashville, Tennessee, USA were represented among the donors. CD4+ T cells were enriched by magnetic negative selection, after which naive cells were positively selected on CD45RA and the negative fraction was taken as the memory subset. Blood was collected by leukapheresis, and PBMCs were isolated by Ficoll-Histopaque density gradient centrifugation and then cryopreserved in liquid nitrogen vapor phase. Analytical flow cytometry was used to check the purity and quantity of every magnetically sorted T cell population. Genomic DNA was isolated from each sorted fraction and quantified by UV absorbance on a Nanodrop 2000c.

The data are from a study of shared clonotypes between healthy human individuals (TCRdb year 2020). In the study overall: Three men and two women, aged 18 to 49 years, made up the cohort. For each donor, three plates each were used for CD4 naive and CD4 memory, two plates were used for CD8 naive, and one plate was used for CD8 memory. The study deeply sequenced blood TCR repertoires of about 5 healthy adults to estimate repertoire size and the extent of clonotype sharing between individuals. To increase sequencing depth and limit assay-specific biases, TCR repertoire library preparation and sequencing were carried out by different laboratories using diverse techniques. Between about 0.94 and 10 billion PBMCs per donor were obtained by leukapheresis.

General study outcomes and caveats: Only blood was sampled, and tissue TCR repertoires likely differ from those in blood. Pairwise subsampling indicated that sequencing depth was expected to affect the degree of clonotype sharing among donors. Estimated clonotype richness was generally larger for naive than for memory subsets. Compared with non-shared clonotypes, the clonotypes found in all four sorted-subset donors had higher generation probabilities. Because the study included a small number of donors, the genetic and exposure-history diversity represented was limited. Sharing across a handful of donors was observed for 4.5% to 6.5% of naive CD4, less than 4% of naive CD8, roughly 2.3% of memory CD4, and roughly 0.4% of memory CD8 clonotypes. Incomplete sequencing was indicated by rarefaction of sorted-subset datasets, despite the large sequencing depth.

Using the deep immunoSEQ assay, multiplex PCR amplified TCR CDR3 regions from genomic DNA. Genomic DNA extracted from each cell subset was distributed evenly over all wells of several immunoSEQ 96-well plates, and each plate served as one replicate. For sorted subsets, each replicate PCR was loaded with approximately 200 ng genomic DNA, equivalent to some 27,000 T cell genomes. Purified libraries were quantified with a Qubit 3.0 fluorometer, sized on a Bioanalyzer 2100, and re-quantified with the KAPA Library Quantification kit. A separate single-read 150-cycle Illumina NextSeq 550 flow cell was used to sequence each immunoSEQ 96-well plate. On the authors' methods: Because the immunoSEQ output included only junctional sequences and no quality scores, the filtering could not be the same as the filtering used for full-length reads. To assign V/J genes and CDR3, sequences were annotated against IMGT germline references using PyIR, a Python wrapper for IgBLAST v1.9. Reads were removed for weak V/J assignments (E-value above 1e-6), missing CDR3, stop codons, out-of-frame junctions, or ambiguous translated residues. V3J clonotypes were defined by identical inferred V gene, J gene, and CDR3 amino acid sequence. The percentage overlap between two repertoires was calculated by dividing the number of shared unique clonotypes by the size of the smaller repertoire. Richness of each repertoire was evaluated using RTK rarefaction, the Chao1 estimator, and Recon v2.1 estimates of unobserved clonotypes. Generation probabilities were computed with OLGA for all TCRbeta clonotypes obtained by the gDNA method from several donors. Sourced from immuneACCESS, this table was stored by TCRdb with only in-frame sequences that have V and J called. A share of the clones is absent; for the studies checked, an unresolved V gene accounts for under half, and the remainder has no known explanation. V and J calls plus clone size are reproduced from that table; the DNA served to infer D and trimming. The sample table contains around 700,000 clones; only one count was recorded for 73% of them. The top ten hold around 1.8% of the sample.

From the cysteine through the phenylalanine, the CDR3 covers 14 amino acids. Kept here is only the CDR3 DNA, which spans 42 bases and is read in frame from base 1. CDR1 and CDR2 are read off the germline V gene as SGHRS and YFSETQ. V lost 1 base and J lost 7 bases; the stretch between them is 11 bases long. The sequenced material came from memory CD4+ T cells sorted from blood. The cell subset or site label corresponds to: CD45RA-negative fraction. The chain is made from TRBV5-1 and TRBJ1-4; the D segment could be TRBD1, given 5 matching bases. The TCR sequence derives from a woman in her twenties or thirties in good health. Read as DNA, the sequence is TGCGCCAGCAGCTTGATGGGGGGAGGTGAAAAACTGTTTTTT. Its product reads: CASSLMGGGEKLFF.